Presented here are 26 T cell receptor beta chains from one specimen sequenced in a study of PD-L1 blockade in urothelial cancer. As for time point: pretreatment peripheral blood. Repertoires were generated with immunoSEQ multiplex PCR, while TCRdb's copy carries only in-frame clones and drops some. The data hold about 50,000 clones, with around 90% observed a single time. The source was PBMCs, collected around atezolizumab (anti-PD-L1) treatment. These receptors were taken from a woman aged 55-69 years with urothelial cancer.

CDR3 amino acids: CASSRTGLSGANVLTF. CDR3 DNA: TGTGCCAGCAGCCGGACAGGCTTATCTGGGGCCAACGTCCTGACTTTC. The chain has TRBV5-8 and TRBJ2-6; 7 bases line up with TRBD1. The germline CDR1 and CDR2 sequences are SGHTS and YDEGEE. V lost 4 bases, J lost 1 base, and 5 bases stayed unmatched. The CDR3 sequence is 16 residues long.

The genes are TRBV6-5 and TRBJ1-2; D ambiguous. V gave up 8 bases and J gave up 4 bases, with 11 bases separating them. The CDR3 is 12 amino acids. Germline V gene sequence: CDR1 MNHEY, CDR2 SVGAGI. CDR3 amino acids: CASAGPSYGYTF. The CDR3 DNA sequence: TGTGCCAGCGCAGGCCCAAGCTATGGCTACACCTTC.

The sample holds a few counts of this clone. The CDR3 protein is CSAWTNEQYF. CDR3 DNA: TGCAGTGCGTGGACTAACGAGCAGTACTTC. V gene TRBV20-1 combines with J gene TRBJ2-7, with D perhaps matching TRBD2 (6 bases). The CDR3 is 10 amino acids. Germline V lookup: CDR1 DFQATT, CDR2 SNEGSKA (reference sequence). With 6 bases removed from V and 5 bases from J, the gap between germline ends came to 8 bases.

This clone was recorded only once. The chain links TRBV5-1 to TRBJ2-3; the D gene is possibly TRBD1 (5 bases). There are 15 residues in the CDR3. CDR1 SGHRS and CDR2 YFSETQ come from the germline V gene. V gave up 2 bases and J gave up 6 bases, with 16 bases separating them. The CDR3 is CASSLAGNPPDTQYF. Written as DNA, the CDR3 is TGCGCCAGCAGCTTAGCAGGGAACCCTCCGGATACGCAGTATTTT.

In DNA form, the CDR3 reads TGTGCCAGCAGCGTAGGAGCCGGGACAGCCGGGAGGACCCAGTACTTC. Translating it yields CASSVGAGTAGRTQYF. This chain joins TRBV9 and TRBJ2-5, with a weak D call TRBD1 (7 bases). The CDR3 has 16 residues. The germline V gene has CDR1 SGDLS and CDR2 YYNGEE. V was clipped by 0 bases and J by 7 bases, with 19 bases between them.

The genes are TRBV7-9 and TRBJ2-1; maybe TRBD2 (5 bases). CDR3 size: 14 residues. Germline V CDR1 and CDR2: SEHNR, FQNEAQ (reference sequence). Between the trimmed V and J ends, which lost 5 bases and 5 bases, there was a span of 13 bases. CDR3 loop: CASSPTDWHNEQFF. CDR3 coding DNA: TGTGCCAGCAGCCCAACGGACTGGCACAATGAGCAGTTCTTC.

The CDR3 DNA follows: TGTGCCAGCAGCGAGCGACCGAACCAAGAGGGAAAACTGTTTTTT. It codes for CASSERPNQEGKLFF. The chain combines TRBV9 with TRBJ1-4, with D hard to call. Trimming stripped 3 bases from V and 10 bases from J, with 19 bases between. Germline V gene sequence: CDR1 SGDLS, CDR2 YYNGEE. The CDR3 is 15 amino acids. Full variable domain (missing parts from reference TRBV9 and TRBJ1-4): DSGVTQTPKHLITATGQRVTLRCSPRSGDLSVYWYQQSLDQGLQFLIQYYNGEERAKGNILERFSAQQFPDLHSELNLSSLELGDSALYFCASSERPNQEGKLFFGSGTQLSVL.

The rearrangement joins TRBV5-1 to TRBJ2-3; TRBD2 matches at 9 bases. Trimming cost V 5 bases and J 5 bases; bases outside gene matches: 6. The CDR3 consists of 14 residues. In germline, CDR1 is SGHRS, CDR2 YFSETQ. The CDR3 region is CASRAAGGRDTQYF. Here the CDR3 DNA reads TGCGCCAGCAGGGCAGCGGGAGGTAGAGATACGCAGTATTTT.

The V call is TRBV7-6, the J call TRBJ2-2; 7 bases agree with TRBD1. Germline assignment: CDR1 SGHVS and CDR2 FNYEAQ. V lost 7 bases and J lost 12; bases outside the gene matches: 14. This CDR3 comprises 14 residues. The CDR3 DNA sequence: TGTGCCAGCACCTCCGGACAGGCCGCGTGGAAGCTGTTTTTT. It yields the protein CASTSGQAAWKLFF.

This clone was counted ten times or more. The same CDR3 arises from other DNA sequences in this sample as well. The J gene is TRBJ1-2, the V gene TRBV5-4; possibly TRBD1 for D (5 bases). V shed 4 bases and J shed 1 base, with 8 bases lying between them. There are 13 residues in the CDR3. Looked up from germline, CDR1 is SGHNT and CDR2 is YYREEE (reference sequence). Here the CDR3 reads CASSPDSNYGYTF. The CDR3 DNA is TGTGCCAGCAGCCCAGACAGTAACTATGGCTACACCTTC.

The rearrangement joins TRBV7-9 to TRBJ2-5; perhaps TRBD1 as D (5 bases). Germline values: CDR1 SEHNR, CDR2 FQNEAQ (reference sequence). The CDR3 is 15 residues long. Trimming took off 5 bases at V and 7 bases at J, with 20 bases between the two ends. Here the CDR3 DNA reads TGTGCCAGCAGCCCGGACACCCCACTCCCAGGGACCCAGTACTTC. Its protein is CASSPDTPLPGTQYF. The full variable domain, its missing parts supplied by reference TRBV7-9 and TRBJ2-5, is DTGVSQNPRHKITKRGQNVTFRCDPISEHNRLYWYRQTLGQGPEFLTYFQNEAQLEKSRLLSDRFSAERPKGSFSTLEIQRTEQGDSAMYLCASSPDTPLPGTQYFGPGTRLLVL.

CDR3 nucleotides: TGCGCCAGCAGCCAGGACAGGTTTGGCTACAATGAGCAGTTCTTC. This encodes CASSQDRFGYNEQFF. The chain couples TRBV4-3 to TRBJ2-1; 7 bases agree with TRBD1. V was clipped by 3 bases and J by 3 bases; unmatched bases: 5. The CDR3 spans 15 residues. The germline CDR1 and CDR2 sequences are LGHNA and YSLEER.

The rearrangement uses TRBV15 and TRBJ1-1; 7 bases are a match to TRBD1. Germline trimming cut 3 bases from V and 4 bases from J; bases unmatched to any gene: 11. Germline V lookup: CDR1 LNHNV, CDR2 YYDKDF (reference sequence). The CDR3 spans 16 residues. The CDR3: CATSRTGTGVGTEAFF. CDR3 bases: TGTGCCACCAGCAGGACGGGAACAGGGGTTGGCACTGAAGCTTTCTTT.

In DNA, the CDR3 is TGTGCCAGCTCACCCCCGCGCAGGGGGACGTACGAGCAGTACTTC. Amino acid sequence: CASSPPRRGTYEQYF. The rearrangement links TRBV18 to TRBJ2-7, with 7 bases fitting TRBD1. The CDR3 runs to 15 residues. The germline CDR1 and CDR2 sequences are KGHSH and LQKENI. V shed 3 bases, J shed 4 bases, and the junction held 9 bases outside the gene matches.

This sequence joins TRBV7-2 and TRBJ1-5, with D hard to call. This CDR3 region has 13 residues. V was trimmed by 4 bases and J by 4 bases, leaving 8 bases between them. Germline assignment: CDR1 SGHTA and CDR2 FQGNSA. The CDR3 DNA follows: TGTGCCAGCAGCTCCAGAGGAAATCAGCCCCAGCATTTT. Translated: CASSSRGNQPQHF. The whole variable domain, filled in from reference TRBV7-2 and TRBJ1-5, reads GAGVSQSPSNKVTEKGKDVELRCDPISGHTALYWYRQSLGQGLEFLIYFQGNSAPDKSGLPSDRFSAERTGGSVSTLTIQRTQQEDSAVYLCASSSRGNQPQHFGDGTRLSIL.

This chain connects TRBV5-6 to TRBJ2-4; possible D gene TRBD2, 6 bases. The germline gives CDR1 SGHDT, CDR2 YYEEEE. This CDR3 comprises 15 residues. Between the trimmed V and J ends, which lost 2 bases and 1 base, there was a span of 10 bases. In DNA, the CDR3 is TGTGCCAGCAGCTTTCGCGGGGTGGCCAAAAACATTCAGTACTTC. It encodes CASSFRGVAKNIQYF.

This rearrangement joins TRBV19 to TRBJ2-7, with D unclear. The CDR3 length is 14 residues. The V gene lost 2 bases and the J gene lost 6 bases, with 14 bases spanning the gap. Germline assignment: CDR1 LNHDA and CDR2 SQIVND (reference sequence). The CDR3 DNA is TGTGCCAGTAGTATAACTTGGGCTCATCGCGAGCAGTACTTC. Amino acids: CASSITWAHREQYF.

V usage is TRBV6-5 and J usage is TRBJ2-7; a weak D match, TRBD2 (6 bases). The CDR3 runs 15 residues. V lost 2 bases to trimming and J lost 2 bases, with 13 bases between them. CDR1 MNHEY and CDR2 SVGAGI come from the germline V gene. The DNA for the CDR3 is TGTGCCAGCAGTTACCCCCGGCGGGGAGCCTACGAGCAGTACTTC. Its protein product is CASSYPRRGAYEQYF.

The chain links TRBV27 to TRBJ1-5, with 7 bases aligning to TRBD1. The V gene's germline CDR1 is MNHEY and CDR2 SMNVEV (reference sequence). Trimming at V came to 4 bases and at J to 0 bases, leaving 15 bases not matched to a gene. This CDR3 spans 19 amino acids. CDR3 sequence reads: CASSYPHGQATYSNQPQHF. The CDR3 DNA reads as TGTGCCAGCAGTTATCCCCACGGACAGGCAACTTATAGCAATCAGCCCCAGCATTTT.

The chain recombines TRBV4-1 with TRBJ2-7; TRBD1 matches at 7 bases. The CDR3 sequence is 14 residues long. V was pared by 2 bases and J by 6 bases, with 7 bases of the junction left unmatched. CDR1 MGHRA and CDR2 YSYEKL come from the germline V gene. CDR3 bases: TGCGCCAGCAGCCAATGGCAACAGGGGAGCGAGCAGTACTTC. Its translation is CASSQWQQGSEQYF.

The chain carries TRBV5-1 and TRBJ2-3; D is undetermined. The CDR3 covers 15 residues. Trimming pared 1 base from V and 2 bases from J, leaving 11 bases between. Germline loops: CDR1 SGHRS, CDR2 YFSETQ. The CDR3 DNA is TGCGCCAGCAGCTTGTTGGGCCAGTTCACAGATACGCAGTATTTT. Residues: CASSLLGQFTDTQYF.

This clone was seen a single time. This CDR3 is also generated by other DNA sequences in the sample. V is TRBV5-6 and J is TRBJ2-7; 7 bases are a match to TRBD2. Germline lookup yields CDR1 SGHDT and CDR2 YYEEEE. This CDR3 is 14 amino acids long. V was clipped by 0 bases and J by 7 bases; unmatched bases: 7. Here the CDR3 DNA reads TGTGCCAGCAGCTTGGGGGCCGGGGGGTATGAGCAGTACTTC. This codes for CASSLGAGGYEQYF.

V usage is TRBV27 and J usage is TRBJ2-1, with 9 bases matching TRBD1. The germline gives CDR1 MNHEY, CDR2 SMNVEV (reference sequence). V lost 1 base and J lost 4; bases outside the gene matches: 2. The CDR3 spans 15 residues. This CDR3 reads CASSLYRGRYNEQFF. For the CDR3, the DNA is TGTGCCAGCAGTTTATACAGGGGGCGTTACAATGAGCAGTTCTTC.

This chain links TRBV28 with TRBJ2-2; 14 nucleotides agree with TRBD2. Germline V CDR1 and CDR2: MDHEN, SYDVKM. J gave up 0 bases and V 2 bases, and 11 bases lay outside the gene matches. This CDR3 has 21 residues. CDR3 amino acids: CASSLINGLAGGTTNTGELFF. DNA for the CDR3: TGTGCCAGCAGTTTAATCAACGGACTAGCGGGAGGAACCACGAACACCGGGGAGCTGTTTTTT.

This CDR3 is CASSLTPMQGRDEKLFF. CDR3 DNA: TGTGCCAGCAGCTTAACTCCCATGCAGGGTAGGGATGAAAAACTGTTTTTT. J is TRBJ1-4 and V is TRBV11-2; the D gene is possibly TRBD1 (5 bases). From germline, CDR1 is SGHAT and CDR2 FQNNGV. Trimming removed 2 bases at V and 6 bases at J, with 19 bases between. This CDR3 comprises 17 residues.

V and J are TRBV6-5 and TRBJ2-7, with TRBD2 identical over 9 bases. Germline-derived CDR1 and CDR2 are MNHEY and SVGAGI. The CDR3 runs 16 residues. With 2 bases clipped from V and 0 bases from J, the junction kept 5 bases outside the gene matches. The chain's CDR3 is CASSYGVAGASYEQYF. DNA for the CDR3: TGTGCCAGCAGTTACGGGGTAGCGGGGGCCTCCTACGAGCAGTACTTC.